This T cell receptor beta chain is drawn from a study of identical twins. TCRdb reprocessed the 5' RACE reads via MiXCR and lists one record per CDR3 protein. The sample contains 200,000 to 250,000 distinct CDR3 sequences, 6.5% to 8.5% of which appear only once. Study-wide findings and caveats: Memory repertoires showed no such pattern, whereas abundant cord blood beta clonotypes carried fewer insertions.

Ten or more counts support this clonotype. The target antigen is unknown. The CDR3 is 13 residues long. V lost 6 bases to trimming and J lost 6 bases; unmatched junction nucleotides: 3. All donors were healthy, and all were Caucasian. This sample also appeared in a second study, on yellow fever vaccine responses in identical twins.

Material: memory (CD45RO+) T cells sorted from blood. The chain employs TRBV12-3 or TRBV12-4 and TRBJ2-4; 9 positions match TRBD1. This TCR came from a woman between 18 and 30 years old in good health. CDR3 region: CASSLTGGNIQYF. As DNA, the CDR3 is TGTGCCAGCAGCCTGACAGGGGGAAACATTCAGTACTTC.